Each of the 32 T cell receptor beta chains below was sequenced from the same sample in a study of T-cell reconstitution after alpha-beta-depleted transplantation in children. Researchers prepared the TCRbeta library using unique molecular identifiers, the study reports. TCRdb itself ran the PCR reads through MiXCR, one entry per CDR3 protein. Of hundreds of thousands of distinct CDR3 sequences listed, 15% to 20% are singletons. Source: PBMCs from the stem cell graft donor, taken from the stem cell graft. The receptors were sampled from a human donor who donated a stem cell graft to a child with acute lymphoblastic leukemia.

This clonotype was picked up many times. This chain joins TRBV24-1 and TRBJ1-2; D is unresolved. This CDR3 spans 12 amino acids. Germline lookup yields CDR1 KGHDR and CDR2 SFDVKD. Trimming took off 3 bases at V and 8 bases at J, with 9 bases between the two ends. CDR3 nucleotides: TGTGCCACCAGTGATGAGGTGTGGGGCTACACCTTC. This sequence encodes CATSDEVWGYTF.

The chain recombines TRBV7-2 with TRBJ2-3, with TRBD2 identical over 7 bases. The CDR3 runs 16 residues. Germline lookup yields CDR1 SGHTA and CDR2 FQGNSA. Trimming removed 1 base from V and 4 bases from J; junction bases left unmatched: 8. The DNA of the CDR3 is TGTGCCAGCAGCTTAGGGGTGCGGGAGATGGCAGATACGCAGTATTTT. Its translation is CASSLGVREMADTQYF.

A few counts support this clonotype. The genes are TRBV3-1 and TRBJ1-2; D possibly corresponds to TRBD1 (5 bases). Trimming stripped 3 bases from V and 3 bases from J, with 8 bases between. The CDR3 is 13 residues long. Per the germline V gene, CDR1 is LGHDT and CDR2 is YNNKEL (reference sequence). The CDR3 sequence is CASSQRGYYGYTF. CDR3 bases: TGTGCCAGCAGCCAGAGGGGCTACTATGGCTACACCTTC.

The gene calls are TRBV5-8 and TRBJ2-2; D call uncertain. Germline lookup yields CDR1 SGHTS and CDR2 YDEGEE. Trimming shortened V by 4 bases and J by 6 bases, and 10 bases separated the two germline ends. This CDR3 region has 13 residues. The CDR3 protein is CASSGQVAGELFF. The CDR3 DNA reads as TGTGCCAGCAGCGGTCAGGTGGCCGGGGAGCTGTTTTTT.

This clonotype has at least ten counts. The junction does not match germline at one end; this may be a read error. The J gene is TRBJ2-5, the V gene TRBV5-1; D remains ambiguous. The CDR3 consists of 12 residues. Per germline, CDR1 SGHRS and CDR2 YFSETQ. As DNA, the CDR3 is TGTGCCAGCAGCCGCACCCAAGAGACCCAGTACTTC. Translation gives CASSRTQETQYF.

The chain has TRBV12-3 or TRBV12-4 and TRBJ2-1; TRBD2 aligns across 9 bases. The CDR3 is made up of 15 amino acids. The ends lost 7 bases at V and 3 bases at J; junction bases unmatched: 7. This CDR3 reads CASTISGRIYNEQFF. The CDR3 nucleotides read TGTGCCAGCACCATTAGCGGGAGAATCTACAATGAGCAGTTCTTC.

This sequence joins TRBV20-1 and TRBJ1-2; maybe TRBD1 (5 bases). This CDR3 spans 13 amino acids. Germline values: CDR1 DFQATT, CDR2 SNEGSKA (reference sequence). The V end was cut by 0 bases, the J end by 6 bases, with 11 bases between. DNA of the CDR3: TGCAGTGCTAGAGATATCAGGGTAGATGGCTACACCTTC. This translates into CSARDIRVDGYTF.

The table lists this clonotype with a few counts. CDR3 sequence reads: CASSLDRGLNIQYF. CDR3 nucleotide sequence: TGTGCCAGCAGCTTAGACAGGGGGCTAAACATTCAGTACTTC. The chain uses TRBV7-9 and TRBJ2-4, with 9 positions matching TRBD1. Germline lookup yields CDR1 SEHNR and CDR2 FQNEAQ (reference sequence). This CDR3 region has 14 residues. The V and J ends lost 1 base and 6 bases, in that order; junction bases with no gene match: 1.

The DNA of the CDR3 is TGTGCCAGTGGACCGGTTGGGACACCCCAAGAGACCCAGTACTTC. Protein: CASGPVGTPQETQYF. This chain links TRBV19 with TRBJ2-5; D possibly corresponds to TRBD1 (6 bases). The CDR3 length is 15 residues. Germline CDR1 and CDR2: LNHDA and SQIVND (reference sequence). Deletions cut 8 bases from V and 1 base from J, with 17 bases between.

This clonotype was seen more than once but under ten times. This chain connects TRBV29-1 to TRBJ2-5, with D maybe TRBD1 (5 bases). Germline assignment: CDR1 SQVTM and CDR2 ANQGSEA. Between the trimmed V and J ends, which lost 4 bases and 0 bases, there was a span of 15 bases. This CDR3 is built from 15 residues. The CDR3 is CSVAPGRAYQETQYF. In DNA form, the CDR3 reads TGCAGCGTTGCCCCGGGCAGGGCGTACCAAGAGACCCAGTACTTC.

The V gene is TRBV5-1, the J gene TRBJ2-5, with D perhaps being TRBD1 or TRBD2 (5 bases each). Germline V gives CDR1 SGHRS, CDR2 YFSETQ. This CDR3 has 14 amino acids. Trimming cost V 0 bases and J 4 bases, with 10 bases left between them. DNA for the CDR3: TGCGCCAGCAGCTTGGATGAAGGGACAGAGACCCAGTACTTC. Residues: CASSLDEGTETQYF.

The V gene is TRBV5-1, the J gene TRBJ2-2; unclear D gene. The germline gives CDR1 SGHRS, CDR2 YFSETQ. The CDR3 totals 15 residues. The V gene lost 0 bases and the J gene lost 5 bases, with 11 bases spanning the gap. The DNA of the CDR3 is TGCGCCAGCAGCTTGGATGGAACCACGACCGGGGAGCTGTTTTTT. It is translated as CASSLDGTTTGELFF. Using reference TRBV5-1 and TRBJ2-2 for the parts outside the CDR3, the full variable domain is KAGVTQTPRYLIKTRGQQVTLSCSPISGHRSVSWYQQTPGQGLQFLFEYFSETQRNKGNFPGRFSGRQFSNSRSEMNVSTLELGDSALYLCASSLDGTTTGELFFGEGSRLTVL.

This clonotype was seen a few times. The gene calls are TRBV6-6 and TRBJ2-7, with D perhaps TRBD1 (5 bases). The CDR3 consists of 13 residues. Germline V gene lookup returns CDR1 MNHNY and CDR2 SVGAGI (reference sequence). V was trimmed by 8 bases and J by 3 bases, leaving 14 bases between them. Written as DNA, the CDR3 is TGTGCCAGCGCATCTCAGGGTCACTACGAGCAGTACTTC. Its protein is CASASQGHYEQYF.

V usage is TRBV19 and J usage is TRBJ2-5; 10 positions agree with TRBD1. This CDR3 is 15 amino acids long. V lost 5 bases and J lost 5; bases outside the gene matches: 8. Germline assignment: CDR1 LNHDA and CDR2 SQIVND (reference sequence). The CDR3 is CASSHRDRGLETQYF. As DNA, the CDR3 is TGTGCCAGTAGTCACCGGGACAGGGGACTGGAGACCCAGTACTTC.

The rearrangement joins TRBV6-1 to TRBJ2-2, with 12 positions matching TRBD2. With 6 bases clipped from V and 8 bases from J, the junction kept 10 bases outside the gene matches. Germline V gives CDR1 MNHNS, CDR2 SASEGT. This CDR3 has 16 amino acids. The CDR3 nucleotides are TGTGCCAGCAGCCCACCTAGCGGGAGGGCTGGGGGGGAGCTGTTTTTT. Amino acids: CASSPPSGRAGGELFF.

CDR3 amino acids: CASSRARGELFF. The CDR3, as DNA: TGTGCCAGCAGCAGGGCTCGGGGGGAGCTGTTTTTT. The rearrangement links TRBV7-3 to TRBJ2-2; D remains unclear. Deletions cut 5 bases from V and 8 bases from J, with 9 bases between. This CDR3 spans 12 amino acids. The germline gives CDR1 SGHTA, CDR2 FQGTGA.

The rearrangement joins TRBV20-1 to TRBJ2-1; D is possibly TRBD2 (6 bases). Trimming stripped 1 base from V and 9 bases from J, with 13 bases between. CDR3 length: 13 amino acids. The germline gives CDR1 DFQATT, CDR2 SNEGSKA (reference sequence). This CDR3 is CSARAPTSREQFF. The CDR3 DNA reads as TGCAGTGCTAGAGCCCCGACTAGTCGTGAGCAGTTCTTC.

The chain recombines TRBV20-1 with TRBJ2-1; TRBD1 matches at 7 bases. Germline V lookup: CDR1 DFQATT, CDR2 SNEGSKA (reference sequence). The CDR3 contains 13 residues. V gave up 2 bases and J gave up 10 bases; unmatched junction bases: 8. The CDR3 region is CSARWDRSPEQFF. CDR3 coding DNA: TGCAGTGCTAGATGGGACAGATCCCCGGAGCAGTTCTTC.

The table lists this clonotype with a few counts. As DNA, the CDR3 is TGTGCCAGCAGCGTAGGGACAGTCCCCTTGAACACTGAAGCTTTCTTT. It specifies CASSVGTVPLNTEAFF. The chain couples TRBV9 to TRBJ1-1; D perhaps matches TRBD1 (6 bases). V lost 0 bases and J lost 0, with 12 bases in between. Germline CDR1 and CDR2: SGDLS and YYNGEE. This CDR3 spans 16 amino acids. Supplemented by reference TRBV9 and TRBJ1-1, the full variable domain reads DSGVTQTPKHLITATGQRVTLRCSPRSGDLSVYWYQQSLDQGLQFLIQYYNGEERAKGNILERFSAQQFPDLHSELNLSSLELGDSALYFCASSVGTVPLNTEAFFGQGTRLTVV.

V is TRBV10-1 and J is TRBJ2-7; TRBD1 is a possible D gene (5 bases). This CDR3 is built from 16 residues. V lost 0 bases and J lost 5, with 17 bases in between. Per germline, CDR1 WNHNN and CDR2 SYGVQD (reference sequence). This CDR3 reads CASSESVAGSFDEQYF. CDR3 sequence (DNA): TGCGCCAGCAGTGAGTCGGTGGCAGGGTCTTTCGACGAGCAGTACTTC.

This clonotype came up a few times. V gene TRBV12-3 or TRBV12-4 combines with J gene TRBJ2-4; D might be TRBD2 (5 bases). The V end was cut by 3 bases, the J end by 6 bases, with 21 bases between. The CDR3 contains 17 residues. CDR3 DNA: TGTGCCAGCAGTTTCCGGACTCACCGGGCGCGCACAAACATTCAGTACTTC. Protein sequence: CASSFRTHRARTNIQYF.

This clonotype was counted a few times. The rearrangement uses TRBV5-1 and TRBJ2-1, with TRBD2 matching over 11 bases. Germline trimming cut 3 bases from V and 5 bases from J; bases unmatched to any gene: 4. The V gene's germline CDR1 is SGHRS and CDR2 YFSETQ. This CDR3 contains 15 residues. CDR3 region: CASSSGLAGNNEQFF. CDR3 nucleotides: TGCGCCAGCAGCTCCGGACTAGCGGGCAACAATGAGCAGTTCTTC.

This clonotype appeared a few times. The chain joins TRBV12-3 or TRBV12-4 to TRBJ2-6; TRBD1 agrees at 10 bases. The CDR3 has 18 residues. V lost 5 bases and J lost 1; bases outside the gene matches: 8. The CDR3 nucleotides read TGTGCCAGCAGTGCCCGGGACAGGGGTAGATCTGGGGCCAACGTCCTGACTTTC. Protein sequence: CASSARDRGRSGANVLTF.

The genes are TRBV19 and TRBJ1-2; D not certain. Germline assignment: CDR1 LNHDA and CDR2 SQIVND (reference sequence). The CDR3 extends over 16 amino acids. Trimming left V 0 bases short and J 4 bases short, with 15 bases between. The CDR3 bases are TGTGCCAGTAGTATAGATTTGGCCGGCCTGCCCTATGGCTACACCTTC. It specifies CASSIDLAGLPYGYTF.

This clonotype was seen more than once but under ten times. The chain joins TRBV20-1 to TRBJ2-7; D perhaps matches TRBD1 (6 bases). V was clipped by 1 base and J by 4 bases, with 17 bases between them. Per the germline V gene, CDR1 is DFQATT and CDR2 is SNEGSKA (reference sequence). The CDR3 sequence is 15 residues long. CDR3 region: CSARATGGLGYEQYF. The DNA for the CDR3 is TGCAGTGCTAGAGCGACAGGTGGACTTGGATACGAGCAGTACTTC.

Only a few counts were recorded for this clonotype. The gene calls are TRBV18 and TRBJ2-5; D is undetermined. The germline V gene encodes CDR1 KGHSH and CDR2 LQKENI. Trimming took off 4 bases at V and 5 bases at J, with 14 bases between the two ends. This CDR3 is built from 14 residues. The CDR3 DNA is TGTGCCAGCTCACAGGCGAAGCCAATGGAGACCCAGTACTTC. Translation: CASSQAKPMETQYF.

This clonotype was counted a few times. The rearrangement links TRBV20-1 to TRBJ2-1, with D perhaps matching TRBD1 (5 bases). Germline CDR1 DFQATT, CDR2 SNEGSKA (reference sequence). V was shortened by 6 bases and J by 6 bases, with 15 bases between the two germline ends. This CDR3 has 13 amino acids. Here the CDR3 reads CSASRDFGNEQFF. In DNA, the CDR3 is TGCAGTGCCTCCAGGGATTTTGGCAATGAGCAGTTCTTC.

This clonotype appeared a few times. This chain links TRBV5-5 with TRBJ2-5; 11 bases match TRBD2. Germline CDR1 and CDR2: SGHKS and YYEKEE (reference sequence). V shed 3 bases and J 9 bases; nucleotides not matched to a gene: 7. This CDR3 is built from 14 residues. The chain's CDR3 is CASSSLAGGAPQYF. CDR3 sequence (DNA): TGTGCCAGCAGCTCCTTAGCGGGGGGGGCCCCCCAGTACTTC.

This clonotype was counted between two and nine times. The genes are TRBV7-2 and TRBJ1-2; D might be TRBD1 (6 bases). Looked up from germline, CDR1 is SGHTA and CDR2 is FQGNSA. The ends were cut back, 7 bases at V and 6 bases at J, with 18 bases in the middle. This CDR3 is 14 amino acids long. The CDR3 sequence: CASIEGGQGDGYTF. The CDR3 DNA sequence: TGTGCCAGCATCGAAGGGGGGCAGGGCGATGGCTACACCTTC.

The rearrangement links TRBV6-1 to TRBJ2-7; D uncertain. The CDR3 length is 14 residues. With 7 bases removed from V and 1 base from J, the gap between germline ends came to 14 bases. The germline V gene has CDR1 MNHNS and CDR2 SASEGT. CDR3 protein: CASTPETASYEQYF. The CDR3 coding sequence is TGTGCCAGCACCCCGGAAACCGCTTCCTACGAGCAGTACTTC.

This clonotype was detected only a few times. V and J are TRBV29-1 and TRBJ2-3; a possible D gene is TRBD2 (6 bases). Germline values: CDR1 SQVTM, CDR2 ANQGSEA. V lost 7 bases, J lost 0 bases, and 11 bases lay in between. This CDR3 has 13 residues. CDR3 sequence (DNA): TGCAGCGCCCCCGGGACTAGCACAGATACGCAGTATTTT. As protein: CSAPGTSTDTQYF.

The chain carries TRBV15 and TRBJ2-1; 9 bases fit TRBD1. The CDR3 spans 16 residues. Per germline, CDR1 LNHNV and CDR2 YYDKDF (reference sequence). After removal of 4 bases from V and 4 bases from J, the junction contained 8 bases not matched to a gene. This chain's CDR3 is CATSTEGQGLYNEQFF. In DNA, the CDR3 is TGTGCCACCAGCACCGAGGGACAGGGATTGTACAATGAGCAGTTCTTC.